This T cell receptor beta chain is drawn from a study of cytomegalovirus exposure and HLA in healthy donors. CDR1 and CDR2 (germline): PRHDT, FYEKMQ (reference sequence). The CDR3 length is 15 residues. Trimming removed 4 bases at V and 1 base at J, with 13 bases between. The repertoire was sequenced with immunoSEQ multiplex PCR; TCRdb's copy has only in-frame clones and lacks some. Among some 120,000 clones listed, approximately 91% were seen once. The J gene is TRBJ1-1, the V gene TRBV13, with no clear D. The source material was PBMCs. This clonotype was sampled from a man younger than 40 in good health and CMV-seronegative. CDR3 amino acids: CASSSYGRENTEAFF. Here the CDR3 DNA reads TGTGCCAGCAGCTCCTACGGACGGGAGAACACTGAAGCTTTCTTT.